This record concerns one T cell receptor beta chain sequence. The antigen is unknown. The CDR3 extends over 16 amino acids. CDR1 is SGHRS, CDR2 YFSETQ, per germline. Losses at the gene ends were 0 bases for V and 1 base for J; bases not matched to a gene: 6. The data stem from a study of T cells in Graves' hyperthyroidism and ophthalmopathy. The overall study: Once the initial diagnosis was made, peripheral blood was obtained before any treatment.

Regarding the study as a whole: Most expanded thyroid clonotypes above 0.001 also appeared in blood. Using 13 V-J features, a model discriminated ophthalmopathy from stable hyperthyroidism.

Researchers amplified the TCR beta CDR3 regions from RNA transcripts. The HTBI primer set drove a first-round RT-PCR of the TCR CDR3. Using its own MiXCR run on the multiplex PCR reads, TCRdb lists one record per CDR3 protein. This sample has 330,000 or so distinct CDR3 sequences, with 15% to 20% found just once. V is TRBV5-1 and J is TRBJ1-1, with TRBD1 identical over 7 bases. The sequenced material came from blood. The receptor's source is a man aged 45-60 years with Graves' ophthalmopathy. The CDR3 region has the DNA TGCGCCAGCAGCTTGGGAGACAGGGTGGCGAACACTGAAGCTTTCTTT. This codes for CASSLGDRVANTEAFF.